This T cell receptor beta chain is from a study of regulatory T cells in long-lasting Graves disease. Study background: Newly diagnosed Graves' patients had under 3 months of antithyroid drugs.

Whole-study results and caveats: New patients shared 1,000 or so public clonotypes, and persistent patients shared more, with a few thousand.

Relying on iRepertoire HTBI primers and Arm-PCR of CDR3 regions, the team built TCR beta libraries. TCRdb reprocessed the multiplex PCR reads via MiXCR and lists one record per CDR3 protein. The repertoire includes about 200,000 distinct CDR3 sequences, around 18% of them detected once, and around 21% sits in the top ten. In regard to this clonotype: Its target is unknown.

Time point here: newly diagnosed GD, antithyroid drugs for less than 3 months. From RNA extracted from PBMCs, the TCR library was made. The CDR3 has 17 residues. Between the trimmed V and J ends, which lost 5 bases and 4 bases, there was a span of 20 bases. The germline V gene encodes CDR1 MDHEN and CDR2 SYDVKM. This receptor was identified in a female donor with Graves disease. V usage is TRBV28 and J usage is TRBJ2-2; the D gene is possibly TRBD1 (5 bases). This specimen was peripheral blood mononuclear cells (PBMCs), taken at new diagnosis, from a patient treated with antithyroid drugs. The CDR3 loop reads CASSEEARLGVTGELFF. The CDR3 bases are TGTGCCAGCAGTGAAGAGGCCCGTCTAGGGGTCACCGGGGAGCTGTTTTTT.